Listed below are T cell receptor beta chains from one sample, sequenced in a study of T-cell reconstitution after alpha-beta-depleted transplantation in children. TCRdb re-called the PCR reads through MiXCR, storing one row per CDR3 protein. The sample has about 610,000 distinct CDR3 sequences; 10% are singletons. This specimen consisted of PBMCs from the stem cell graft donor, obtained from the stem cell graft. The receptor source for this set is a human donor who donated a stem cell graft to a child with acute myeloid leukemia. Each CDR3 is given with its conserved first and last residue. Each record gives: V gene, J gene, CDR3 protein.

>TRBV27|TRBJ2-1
CATQTSGANEQFF
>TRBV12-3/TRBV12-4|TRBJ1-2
CASSLGTVSYGYTF
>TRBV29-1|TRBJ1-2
CSVEGQGHGYTF
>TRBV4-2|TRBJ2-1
CASSPGASGQNEQFF
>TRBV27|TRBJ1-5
CASSFGGKNQPQHF
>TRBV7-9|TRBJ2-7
CASSVRGTGTYEQYF
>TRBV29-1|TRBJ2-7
CSVESGTGNTYEQYF
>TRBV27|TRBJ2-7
CASSLSVQPPFAYEQYF
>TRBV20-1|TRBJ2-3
CSAMDGGSGTDTQYF
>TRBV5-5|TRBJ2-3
CASSRTSGNTDTQYF
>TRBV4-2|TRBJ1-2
CASSQQSMEGGYTF
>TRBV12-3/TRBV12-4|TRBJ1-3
CASSSGQGVNTIYF
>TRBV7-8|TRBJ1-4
CASSPQDEKLFF
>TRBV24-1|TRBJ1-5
CATAPEGQHQPQHF
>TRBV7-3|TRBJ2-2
CASSFTGAGELFF